This T cell receptor (beta chain) was found in a study of CD8 T cells in Susac syndrome. Study summary: Patients with Susac syndrome had blood drawn and were at that point therapy-naive, on corticosteroids, or on intravenous immunoglobulin alone. General study results and limits: That the number of individuals in its TCR sequencing and HLA analysis was relatively small was acknowledged by the study.

Purification of the CD8+ and CD4+ T cells relied on negative isolation, and TEMRA cells underwent FACS enrichment. Comment on this clonotype: Its cognate antigen is unknown.

The CDR3 consists of 14 residues. V gave up 8 bases and J gave up 0 bases, with 16 bases separating them. Germline lookup yields CDR1 SQVTM and CDR2 ANQGSEA. It was with random hexamers that roughly 0.5 to 1 ug RNA was reverse transcribed. An immunoSEQ multiplex PCR generated amplified TCR beta CDR3 products spanning 54 Vbeta and 13 Jbeta. From the immunoSEQ multiplex PCR reads, TCRdb called clonotypes with MiXCR, one entry per CDR3 protein. Here the sample spans 150,000 to 200,000 distinct CDR3 sequences, roughly 95% being singletons. The sequenced sample consisted of CD4+ T cells from PBMCs. The sequence was obtained from a human donor with Susac syndrome. The gene calls are TRBV29-1 and TRBJ1-1; D is perhaps TRBD1 (5 bases). The CDR3 protein is CSFLPGPLNTEAFF. As DNA, the CDR3 is TGCAGCTTCTTACCGGGACCCTTGAACACTGAAGCTTTCTTT.